These T cell receptor beta chains were read from a single sample in a study of blood T cell repertoires in COVID-19. Method: immunoSEQ multiplex PCR; TCRdb's copy keeps in-frame clones and lacks some. Here the sample spans tens of thousands of clones, roughly 87% being singletons. The sequencing input was peripheral blood. These receptors originate from a man aged 45-65 years with acute or convalescent COVID-19. Both conserved end residues are part of each CDR3. A D gene is named only where the DNA matches it firmly. Clone sizes are given selectively: once, few, many, or a class where the clone is expanded.

J gene: TRBJ1-2
V gene: TRBV4-3
clone size: -
D gene: TRBD1
CDR3 DNA: TGCGCCAGCAGCCGGAACGGACAGGGGGCGGGCGGCTACACCTTC
CDR3 protein: CASSRNGQGAGGYTF

J gene: TRBJ2-7
V gene: TRBV4-1
clone size: -
D gene: -
CDR3 DNA: TGCGCCAGCAGCCGGCTCGACACCTACGAGCAGTACTTC
CDR3 protein: CASSRLDTYEQYF

J gene: TRBJ1-4
V gene: TRBV11-2
clone size: -
D gene: -
CDR3 DNA: TGTGCCAGCAGGCCGTGGGGGATTAGCGGTGAAAAACTGTTTTTT
CDR3 protein: CASRPWGISGEKLFF

J gene: TRBJ1-1
V gene: TRBV12-3/TRBV12-4
clone size: -
D gene: -
CDR3 DNA: TGTGCCAGCAGTCCCTCGGACACTGAAGCTTTCTTT
CDR3 protein: CASSPSDTEAFF

J gene: TRBJ2-5
V gene: TRBV18
clone size: -
D gene: TRBD1
CDR3 DNA: TGTGCCAGCTCACCATCCGGGACAGCAAAAGAGACCCAGTACTTC
CDR3 protein: CASSPSGTAKETQYF

J gene: TRBJ1-1
V gene: TRBV29-1
clone size: -
D gene: TRBD1
CDR3 DNA: TGCAGCGCAGGGGACAGGGGGGACACTGAAGCTTTCTTT
CDR3 protein: CSAGDRGDTEAFF

J gene: TRBJ2-4
V gene: TRBV9
clone size: -
D gene: -
CDR3 DNA: TGTGCCAGCAGCGTAGGCGGTACAGGGACACACATTCAGTACTTC
CDR3 protein: CASSVGGTGTHIQYF

J gene: TRBJ1-2
V gene: TRBV7-8
clone size: -
D gene: TRBD1
CDR3 DNA: TGTGCCAGCAGCGACAGGGTGAACTATGGCTACACCTTC
CDR3 protein: CASSDRVNYGYTF

J gene: TRBJ2-5
V gene: TRBV24-1
clone size: -
D gene: -
CDR3 DNA: TGTGCCACCAGTGATTCGGGAAGGCAAGAGACCCAGTACTTC
CDR3 protein: CATSDSGRQETQYF

J gene: TRBJ2-1
V gene: TRBV4-1
clone size: -
D gene: TRBD2
CDR3 DNA: TGCGCCAGCAGCCGGTCGACTAGCGGGAGATACAATGAGCAGTTCTTC
CDR3 protein: CASSRSTSGRYNEQFF

J gene: TRBJ2-4
V gene: TRBV12-3/TRBV12-4
clone size: once
D gene: -
CDR3 DNA: TGTGCCAGCCGATCTTCCGACAGAAACATTCAGTACTTC
CDR3 protein: CASRSSDRNIQYF

J gene: TRBJ2-1
V gene: TRBV4-2
clone size: -
D gene: TRBD2
CDR3 DNA: TGTGCCAGCAGCCACAACCTAGCGGGAGGGTACAATGAGCAGTTCTTC
CDR3 protein: CASSHNLAGGYNEQFF

J gene: TRBJ2-3
V gene: TRBV2
clone size: -
D gene: -
CDR3 DNA: TGTGCCAGCTTGTTTCTGGGAGGAACGCAGTATTTT
CDR3 protein: CASLFLGGTQYF

J gene: TRBJ2-5
V gene: TRBV5-6
clone size: -
D gene: -
CDR3 DNA: TGTGCCAGCAGCTCCACGACACCGTACCAAGAGACCCAGTACTTC
CDR3 protein: CASSSTTPYQETQYF

J gene: TRBJ2-1
V gene: TRBV28
clone size: -
D gene: TRBD2
CDR3 DNA: TGTGCCAGCAGCCTTACTAGCGGGTATTACAATGAGCAGTTCTTC
CDR3 protein: CASSLTSGYYNEQFF

J gene: TRBJ1-2
V gene: TRBV5-1
clone size: once
D gene: TRBD1
CDR3 DNA: TGCGCCAGCAGCGGCGGGCCAGGGGGCGCGTCGGGTGGCTACACCTTC
CDR3 protein: CASSGGPGGASGGYTF

J gene: TRBJ2-4
V gene: TRBV19
clone size: few
D gene: -
CDR3 DNA: TGTGCCAGTAGTATTAGCTTCGGGGCCAAAAACATTCAGTACTTC
CDR3 protein: CASSISFGAKNIQYF

J gene: TRBJ1-1
V gene: TRBV7-9
clone size: -
D gene: -
CDR3 DNA: TGTGCCAGCGTCTCAGGCGGGGGCAGGTCAACGGGGAACACTGAAGCTTTCTTT
CDR3 protein: CASVSGGGRSTGNTEAFF

J gene: TRBJ1-4
V gene: TRBV27
clone size: -
D gene: TRBD1
CDR3 DNA: TGTGCCAGCAGTTCGCCCGAGGACAGGGGCTTCACAACTAATGAAAAACTGTTTTTT
CDR3 protein: CASSSPEDRGFTTNEKLFF

J gene: TRBJ2-2
V gene: TRBV28
clone size: -
D gene: -
CDR3 DNA: TGTGCCGGGGGGGCGGGACTCAACACCGGGGAGCTGTTTTTT
CDR3 protein: CAGGAGLNTGELFF

J gene: TRBJ2-3
V gene: TRBV3-1/TRBV3-2
clone size: -
D gene: TRBD2
CDR3 DNA: TGTGCCAGCAGCCTAGCGGGGGACCGCACAGATACGCAGTATTTT
CDR3 protein: CASSLAGDRTDTQYF

J gene: TRBJ2-1
V gene: TRBV4-2
clone size: -
D gene: -
CDR3 DNA: TGTGCCAGCAGCCATGACATGGCGGGGAAAGGTTTCAATGAGCAGTTCTTC
CDR3 protein: CASSHDMAGKGFNEQFF

J gene: TRBJ1-1
V gene: TRBV27
clone size: -
D gene: TRBD1
CDR3 DNA: TGTGCCAGCAGTCCTCAGGACAGGGGGCGGGTGAACACTGAAGCTTTCTTT
CDR3 protein: CASSPQDRGRVNTEAFF

J gene: TRBJ2-4
V gene: TRBV5-5
clone size: -
D gene: -
CDR3 DNA: TGTGCCAGCAGCCCCGGGACACCCTCCAAAAACATTCAGTACTTC
CDR3 protein: CASSPGTPSKNIQYF

J gene: TRBJ2-7
V gene: TRBV7-8
clone size: -
D gene: TRBD1
CDR3 DNA: TGTGCCAGCAGCCCATCGGACAGGGGTTACGAGCAGTACTTC
CDR3 protein: CASSPSDRGYEQYF

J gene: TRBJ1-5
V gene: TRBV7-2
clone size: -
D gene: -
CDR3 DNA: TGTGCCAGCAGCTTAATCGTGGAGGGCCAGCCCCAGCATTTT
CDR3 protein: CASSLIVEGQPQHF

J gene: TRBJ2-1
V gene: TRBV14
clone size: -
D gene: -
CDR3 DNA: TGTGCCAGCAGCCTCCAGCGGATCAACTACAATGAGCAGTTCTTC
CDR3 protein: CASSLQRINYNEQFF

J gene: TRBJ2-1
V gene: TRBV6-6
clone size: once
D gene: TRBD2
CDR3 DNA: TGTGCCAGCAGTTACACTAGCGGGGACAATGAGCAGTTCTTC
CDR3 protein: CASSYTSGDNEQFF

J gene: TRBJ2-3
V gene: TRBV5-1
clone size: -
D gene: TRBD2
CDR3 DNA: TGCGCCAGCAGCTTGGCTAGCGGGACCACAGATACGCAGTATTTT
CDR3 protein: CASSLASGTTDTQYF

J gene: TRBJ1-1
V gene: TRBV30
clone size: -
D gene: -
CDR3 DNA: TGTGCCTGGAGTGCAGGGTCGTACACTGAAGCTTTCTTT
CDR3 protein: CAWSAGSYTEAFF

J gene: TRBJ2-7
V gene: TRBV10-1
clone size: few
D gene: -
CDR3 DNA: TGCGCCAGCAGTGAGACGGGGTACGACGAGCAGTACTTC
CDR3 protein: CASSETGYDEQYF

J gene: TRBJ1-1
V gene: TRBV6-2/TRBV6-3
clone size: -
D gene: -
CDR3 DNA: TGTGCCAGCAGTTACGAGCTTACAGGTTTTTGGAACACTGAAGCTTTCTTT
CDR3 protein: CASSYELTGFWNTEAFF

J gene: TRBJ2-2
V gene: TRBV6-4
clone size: -
D gene: -
CDR3 DNA: TGTGCCAGCAGTGCAAGCAGGGCCTACACCGGGGAGCTGTTTTTT
CDR3 protein: CASSASRAYTGELFF

J gene: TRBJ1-5
V gene: TRBV12-5
clone size: -
D gene: -
CDR3 DNA: TGTGCTAGTGGTTTGGAGGACTTCCAGCCCCAGCATTTT
CDR3 protein: CASGLEDFQPQHF

J gene: TRBJ2-1
V gene: TRBV6-2/TRBV6-3
clone size: once
D gene: TRBD2
CDR3 DNA: TGTGCCAGCAGTGACCGGACTAGCGGGTACAATGAGCAGTTCTTC
CDR3 protein: CASSDRTSGYNEQFF

J gene: TRBJ1-6
V gene: TRBV4-1
clone size: -
D gene: -
CDR3 DNA: TGCGCCAGCAGCCAAGAATCGCGGGCTTCACCCCTCCACTTT
CDR3 protein: CASSQESRASPLHF

J gene: TRBJ2-7
V gene: TRBV19
clone size: -
D gene: TRBD1
CDR3 DNA: TGTGCCAGTAGCGCAAAAACCGGGACAGCTACATACGAGCAGTACTTC
CDR3 protein: CASSAKTGTATYEQYF